These 2 T cell receptor beta chains were sequenced from one sample in a study of OX40 agonist ivuxolimab in advanced cancers. Using immunoSEQ multiplex PCR, the repertoire was profiled, and TCRdb retains in-frame clones only, with some absent. This table holds 15,000 to 25,000 clones, 65% to 85% found once. The material was CD4+ or CD8+ T cells sorted from blood, obtained in a trial of the OX40 agonist ivuxolimab. These receptors came from an adult with an advanced solid tumor such as melanoma, head and neck, liver or kidney cancer.

The genes are TRBV4-3 and TRBJ2-7; D is unclear. Germline V CDR1 and CDR2: LGHNA, YSLEER. V lost 0 bases and J lost 4, with 16 bases in between. The CDR3 length is 16 residues. Here the CDR3 DNA reads TGCGCCAGCAGCCAAGATCTGGCCCCCACCATATACGAGCAGTACTTC. Translation gives CASSQDLAPTIYEQYF.

The rearrangement uses TRBV2 and TRBJ1-4, with TRBD1 matching 7 bases. J gave up 8 bases and V 4 bases, and 7 bases lay outside the gene matches. CDR1 and CDR2 (germline): SNHLY, FYNNEI. The CDR3 is 14 amino acids. The CDR3 DNA reads as TGTGCCAGCAGTGTAGAGGGGGCGGCGGAAAAACTGTTTTTT. The encoded protein is CASSVEGAAEKLFF.